This entry describes one TCR beta chain. Its antigen is currently unknown. At one boundary the junction diverges from the germline segment, which might be a read error. Clones were sequenced by immunoSEQ multiplex PCR, and TCRdb holds only the in-frame ones, with some missing. Of more than 45,000 clones in the sample, 86% were seen once. The data derive from a study of OX40 agonist ivuxolimab in advanced cancers. Study at large: Partial responses occurred in three patients (one hepatocellular carcinoma, two cutaneous melanoma). General study results and limits: Specificity for antigen went undetermined in the expanded peripheral T cells.

The CDR3 is 14 amino acids. Germline CDR1 is SSHAT and CDR2 is FNYEAQ (reference sequence). The clonotype comes from an adult with an advanced solid tumor such as melanoma, head and neck, liver or kidney cancer. The sequencing here drew on CD4+ or CD8+ T cells sorted from blood, taken in a trial of the OX40 agonist ivuxolimab. This chain joins TRBV7-7 and TRBJ2-1; the D gene could be TRBD1 or TRBD2 (6 bases each). The CDR3 sequence: CASSLLGGINEQFF. The CDR3, as DNA: TGTGCTAGCAGCTTACTAGGGGGGATCAATGAGCAGTTCTTC.